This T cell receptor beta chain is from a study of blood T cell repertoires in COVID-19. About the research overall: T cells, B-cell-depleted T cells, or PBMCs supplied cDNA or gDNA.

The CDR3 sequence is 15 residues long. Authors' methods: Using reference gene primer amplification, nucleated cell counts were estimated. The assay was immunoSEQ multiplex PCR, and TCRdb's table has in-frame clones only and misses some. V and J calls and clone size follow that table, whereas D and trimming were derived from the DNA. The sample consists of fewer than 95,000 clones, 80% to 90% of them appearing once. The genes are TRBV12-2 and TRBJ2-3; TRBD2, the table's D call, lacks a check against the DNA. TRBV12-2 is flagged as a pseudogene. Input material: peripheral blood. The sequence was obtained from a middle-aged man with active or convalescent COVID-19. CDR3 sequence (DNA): TGTGCAAGTCGCTTAGTGAGGACTAGTTCAGATACGCAGTATTTT. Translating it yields CASRLVRTSSDTQYF.